The 12 T cell receptor beta chains below come from one sample, sequenced in a study of blood T cell dynamics during melanoma immunotherapy. Generated by immunoSEQ multiplex PCR, the TCRdb table keeps only in-frame clones and is missing some. In the table there are roughly 14,000 clones, roughly 89% of which are singletons. The time point denotes: week 3, after first cycle of checkpoint inhibitor. Sequenced here: blood, sampled from a patient treated with checkpoint blockade. The receptors were sampled from a human donor with melanoma.

To note about this clone: Germline is not matched at one junction end, which may reflect a read error. V and J are TRBV7-7 and TRBJ2-5; 9 positions match TRBD2. This CDR3 spans 16 amino acids. CDR1 is SSHAT and CDR2 is FNYEAQ in the germline V gene (reference sequence). As DNA, the CDR3 is TGTGCTAGCAGCTTAAGTAGCGGGAGAAGTGGGGAGACCCAGTACTTC. Translating gives CASSLSSGRSGETQYF.

This clone appeared a single time. V usage is TRBV19 and J usage is TRBJ1-1; D perhaps matches TRBD1 (6 bases). The V gene's germline CDR1 is LNHDA and CDR2 SQIVND (reference sequence). This CDR3 comprises 15 residues. V lost 3 bases to trimming and J lost 4 bases, with 15 bases between them. The CDR3 DNA reads as TGTGCCAGTAGTATTCCGGGGGGCGGGAGCACTGAAGCTTTCTTT. It encodes CASSIPGGGSTEAFF.

This clone is a singleton in its sample. The chain couples TRBV6-1 to TRBJ2-7; D unresolved. Germline CDR1 reads MNHNS; CDR2 reads SASEGT. The CDR3 totals 13 residues. Trimming left V 5 bases short and J 3 bases short, with 11 bases between. The CDR3 reads CASSQSWVYEQYF. CDR3 DNA sequence: TGTGCCAGCAGTCAATCTTGGGTCTACGAGCAGTACTTC.

This clone showed up just once. The chain couples TRBV28 to TRBJ1-4, with D hard to call. Germline V lookup: CDR1 MDHEN, CDR2 SYDVKM. V shed 2 bases and J shed 4 bases, with 26 bases lying between them. The CDR3 spans 20 residues. Here the CDR3 reads CASSLRVRQQPKGDNEKLFF. Here the CDR3 DNA reads TGTGCCAGCAGTTTAAGAGTCAGGCAGCAACCAAAGGGAGATAATGAAAAACTGTTTTTT. Supplemented by reference TRBV28 and TRBJ1-4, the full variable domain reads DVKVTQSSRYLVKRTGEKVFLECVQDMDHENMFWYRQDPGLGLRLIYFSYDVKMKEKGDIPEGYSVSREKKERFSLILESASTNQTSMYLCASSLRVRQQPKGDNEKLFFGSGTQLSVL.

This chain uses TRBV6-1 with TRBJ2-7; tentative D call: TRBD2 (5 bases). The CDR3 is 11 residues long. Trimming left V 8 bases short and J 3 bases short, with 8 bases between. CDR1 is MNHNS and CDR2 is SASEGT in the germline V gene. The CDR3: CASSGVYEQYF. CDR3 nucleotides: TGTGCCAGCTCCGGGGTCTACGAGCAGTACTTC.

The chain joins TRBV28 to TRBJ2-5; the match to TRBD2 covers 10 bases. Germline V gene data show CDR1 as MDHEN and CDR2 as SYDVKM. J gave up 6 bases and V 5 bases, and 6 bases lay outside the gene matches. The CDR3 spans 14 residues. CDR3 sequence reads: CASSLSGRSKTQYF. CDR3 nucleotide sequence: TGTGCCAGCAGTCTTAGCGGGAGGTCGAAGACCCAGTACTTC.

The chain combines TRBV7-8 with TRBJ1-1; D gene unclear. The V gene lost 0 bases and the J gene lost 0 bases, with 11 bases spanning the gap. The CDR3 sequence is 16 residues long. CDR1 is SGHVS and CDR2 is FQNEAQ in the germline V gene. This CDR3 reads CASSLARAAMNTEAFF. The CDR3 coding sequence is TGTGCCAGCAGCTTAGCCCGGGCGGCCATGAACACTGAAGCTTTCTTT.

This clone was seen only a few times. The V and J genes are TRBV10-1 and TRBJ1-1; D might be TRBD1 (6 bases). Germline V lookup: CDR1 WNHNN, CDR2 SYGVQD (reference sequence). This CDR3 region has 15 residues. Trimming cost V 8 bases and J 1 base, with 17 bases left between them. The CDR3 nucleotides are TGCGCCAGCGGATCAGGGGAGAGAGGGAACACTGAAGCTTTCTTT. Translated, it gives CASGSGERGNTEAFF.

The genes are TRBV7-2 and TRBJ2-7, with D possibly called TRBD1 or TRBD2 (6 bases each). Trimming stripped 7 bases from V and 2 bases from J, with 15 bases between. Germline assignment: CDR1 SGHTA and CDR2 FQGNSA. The CDR3 has 14 residues. CDR3 DNA: TGTGCCAGCACCCGAGGGGGGCAGACCTACGAGCAGTACTTC. Its translation is CASTRGGQTYEQYF. Complete variable domain (other parts from reference TRBV7-2 and TRBJ2-7): GAGVSQSPSNKVTEKGKDVELRCDPISGHTALYWYRQSLGQGLEFLIYFQGNSAPDKSGLPSDRFSAERTGGSVSTLTIQRTQQEDSAVYLCASTRGGQTYEQYFGPGTRLTVT.

The chain combines TRBV13 with TRBJ1-2, with D maybe TRBD1 (6 bases). Deletions cut 5 bases from V and 4 bases from J, with 14 bases between. This CDR3 contains 14 residues. The germline gives CDR1 PRHDT, CDR2 FYEKMQ (reference sequence). Written as DNA, the CDR3 is TGTGCCAGCAGCGTAGCGGCCAGGGGCTATGGCTACACCTTC. Translating gives CASSVAARGYGYTF.

The CDR3, as DNA: TGTGCCAGCAGTCCCCGACAGGGAAAAAATCAGCCCCAGCATTTT. Translated, it gives CASSPRQGKNQPQHF. The chain couples TRBV2 to TRBJ1-5; 7 bases align to TRBD1. Trimming cost V 5 bases and J 4 bases; bases outside gene matches: 8. The CDR3 is made up of 15 amino acids. Germline CDR1 SNHLY, CDR2 FYNNEI. The full variable domain, in which reference TRBV2 and TRBJ1-5 provide the parts outside the CDR3, is EPEVTQTPSHQVTQMGQEVILRCVPISNHLYFYWYRQILGQKVEFLVSFYNNEISEKSEIFDDQFSVERPDGSNFTLKIRSTKLEDSAMYFCASSPRQGKNQPQHFGDGTRLSIL.

The V call is TRBV6-1, the J call TRBJ2-7; 13 bases line up with TRBD2. The germline gives CDR1 MNHNS, CDR2 SASEGT. The V gene end was trimmed by 2 bases and the J gene end by 0 bases; junction bases not matched to a gene: 4. The CDR3 loop spans 17 amino acids. DNA for the CDR3: TGTGCCAGCAGTGAAAGAAGGACTAGCGGGAGCTCCTACGAGCAGTACTTC. Translated, it gives CASSERRTSGSSYEQYF.